This record concerns one T cell receptor (beta chain) sequence. Germline CDR1 and CDR2: SGHRS and YFSETQ. V shed 4 bases, J shed 6 bases, and the junction held 9 bases outside the gene matches. This CDR3 is built from 16 residues. Authors' processing steps: Using reference gene primer amplification, nucleated cell counts were estimated. Data came from immunoSEQ multiplex PCR; TCRdb stores just in-frame clones and leaves some out. V, J and clone size derive from that table, while D and trimming were established from the DNA sequence. The data show some 390,000 clones, with around 86% seen just once and 3% held by the top ten. The sample originates from a study of blood T cell repertoires in COVID-19. The wider study: Samples came from the United States, Italy and Spain, spanning acute and convalescent COVID-19. PBMCs, B-cell-depleted T cells, or T cells provided the cDNA or gDNA that made up the material.

What was sequenced was peripheral blood. This receptor was obtained from a human donor in a cohort sampled during active COVID-19. The V gene is TRBV5-1, the J gene TRBJ2-1, with 11 bases matching TRBD2. CDR3 protein: CASSKGLAVLINEQFF. The CDR3 nucleotides read TGCGCCAGCAGCAAGGGACTAGCGGTATTAATCAATGAGCAGTTCTTC.